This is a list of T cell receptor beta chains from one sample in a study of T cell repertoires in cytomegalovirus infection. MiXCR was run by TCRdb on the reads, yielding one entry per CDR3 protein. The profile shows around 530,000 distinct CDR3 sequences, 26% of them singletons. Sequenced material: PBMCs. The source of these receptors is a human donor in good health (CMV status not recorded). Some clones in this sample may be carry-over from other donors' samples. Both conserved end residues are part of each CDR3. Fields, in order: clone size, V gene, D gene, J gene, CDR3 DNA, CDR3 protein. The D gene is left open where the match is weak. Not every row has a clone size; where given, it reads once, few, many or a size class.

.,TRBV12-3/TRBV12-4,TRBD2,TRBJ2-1,TGTGCCAGCATCTTAGGGACTAGCGGGAGAAATGAGCAGTTCTTC,CASILGTSGRNEQFF
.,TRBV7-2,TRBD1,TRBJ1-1,TGTGCCAGCAGTAGACAGGGCGGAGGGACTGAAGCTTTCTTT,CASSRQGGGTEAFF
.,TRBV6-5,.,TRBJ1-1,TGTGCCTGCGGGGCAGGGTTGAACACTGAAGCTTTCTTT,CACGAGLNTEAFF
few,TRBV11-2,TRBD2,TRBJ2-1,TGTGCCAGCAGAGCCAGCGGGAGGGCCTCAAATGAGCAGTTCTTC,CASRASGRASNEQFF
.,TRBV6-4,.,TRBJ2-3,TGTGCCAGCAGTGACTCCAGGGGAAAGGGCACAGATACGCAGTATTTT,CASSDSRGKGTDTQYF
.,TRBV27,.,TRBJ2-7,TGTGCCAGCAGTTTCCTGTCCTCCTACGAGCAGTACTTC,CASSFLSSYEQYF
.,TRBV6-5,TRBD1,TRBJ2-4,TGTGCCAGCAGAAGAGGGGGCGTCAAAAACATTCAGTACTTC,CASRRGGVKNIQYF
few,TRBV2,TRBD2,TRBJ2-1,TGTGCCAGCAAAACCGGGACTAGCGGGATGAGCTCCTACAATGAGCAGTTCTTC,CASKTGTSGMSSYNEQFF
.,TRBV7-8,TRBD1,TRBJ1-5,TGTGCCAGCAGCCCCTACGGGACAGGTCCACAGCATTTT,CASSPYGTGPQHF
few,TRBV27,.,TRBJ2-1,TGTGCCAGCAGTTTATTACGGGTGTGGGGACTTTACAATGAGCAGTTCTTC,CASSLLRVWGLYNEQFF
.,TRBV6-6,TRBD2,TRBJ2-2,TGTGCCAGCAGTAGCGGGGGAACTACGGAGCTGTTTTTT,CASSSGGTTELFF
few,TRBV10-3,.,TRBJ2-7,TGTGCCATCAGTGAGGAGGGGCTGTCTTACGAGCAGTACTTC,CAISEEGLSYEQYF
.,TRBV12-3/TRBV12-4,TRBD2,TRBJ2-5,TGTGCCAGCAGTTTAGAGCGGGAGTTGACCCAGTACTTC,CASSLERELTQYF
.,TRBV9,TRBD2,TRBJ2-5,TGTGCCAGCAGCGTAGGAGACGGGGGGGAGACCCAGTACTTC,CASSVGDGGETQYF
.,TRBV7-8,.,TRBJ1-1,TGTGCCAGCAGCTTAGCGCAGGGATCTGTGGGTACTGAAGCTTTCTTT,CASSLAQGSVGTEAFF
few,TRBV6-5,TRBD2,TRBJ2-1,TGTGCCAGCAGTTACTCGGGACTACCCGGCGGCGATGAGCAGTTCTTC,CASSYSGLPGGDEQFF
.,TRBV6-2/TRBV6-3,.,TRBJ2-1,TGTGCCAGCAACGGAGTAGGGAATGAGCAGTTCTTC,CASNGVGNEQFF
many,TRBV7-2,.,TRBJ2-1,TGTGCCAGCAGCTTAGTGGGTGCGGGCCAATCCTACAATGAGCAGTTCTTC,CASSLVGAGQSYNEQFF
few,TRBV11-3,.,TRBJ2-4,TGTGCCAGCAGCTTAGTAGGGCTCAAAAACATTCAGTACTTC,CASSLVGLKNIQYF
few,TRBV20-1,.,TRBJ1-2,TGCAGTGCTAGAGAAGCCCGGACAGTCTATGGCTACACCTTC,CSAREARTVYGYTF
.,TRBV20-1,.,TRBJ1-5,TGCAGTGCTAGTGGCGGGTACAGCAATCAGCCCCAGCATTTT,CSASGGYSNQPQHF
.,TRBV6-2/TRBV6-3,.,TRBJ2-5,TGTGCCACAACCTTGGGAGAGGCAGGCTACCAAGAGACCCAGTACTTC,CATTLGEAGYQETQYF
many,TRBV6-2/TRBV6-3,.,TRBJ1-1,TGTGCCAGCAGTTACTCGAGAGACAGTCTCGAAGCTTTCTTT,CASSYSRDSLEAFF
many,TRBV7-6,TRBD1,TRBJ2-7,TGTGCCAGCAGCTACCGACAGGGTTTCTCCTACGAGCAGTACTTC,CASSYRQGFSYEQYF
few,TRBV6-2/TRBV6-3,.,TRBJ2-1,TGTGCCAGCAGCCCCCACGGGAGTCAAAATGAGCAGTTCTTC,CASSPHGSQNEQFF
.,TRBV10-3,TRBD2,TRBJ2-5,TGTGCCATCAGGAGAGGAACTAGCGGGAGGACTCAAGAGACCCAGTACTTC,CAIRRGTSGRTQETQYF
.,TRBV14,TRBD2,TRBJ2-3,TGTGCCAGCAGCCAAGATTCAACTAGCGGGGGAAGAAGCACAGATACGCAGTATTTT,CASSQDSTSGGRSTDTQYF
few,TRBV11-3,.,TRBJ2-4,TGTGCCAGCAGCTCCGCCGGGGTGATGGGTAACATTCAGTACTTC,CASSSAGVMGNIQYF
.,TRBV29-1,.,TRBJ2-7,TGCAGCGTTGCTCCGGCCCTGGGGGAGCAGTACTTC,CSVAPALGEQYF
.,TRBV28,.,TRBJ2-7,TGTGCCAGCAGTGATAATATGGGCCTCTACGAGGCGGACTTC,CASSDNMGLYEADF
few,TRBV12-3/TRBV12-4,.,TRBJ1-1,TGTGCCAGCAGTTTGGCGGGGGTTTCCACTGAAGCTTTCTTT,CASSLAGVSTEAFF
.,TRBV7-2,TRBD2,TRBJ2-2,TGTGCCAGCAGCTCGGGACTAGCGGGGGGCGGTGGCGGGGAGCTGTTTTTT,CASSSGLAGGGGGELFF
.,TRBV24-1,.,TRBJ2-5,TGTGCCACCAGTCTTCCAAATCAAGAGACCCAGTACTTC,CATSLPNQETQYF
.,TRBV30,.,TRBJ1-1,TGTGCCTGGACCTCCCTGCTTTTGGCAGGCGTCCGCACTGAAGCTTTCTTT,CAWTSLLLAGVRTEAFF
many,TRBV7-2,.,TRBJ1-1,TGTGCCAGCAGCTCCTGGGGGTACGGCACTGAAGCTTTCTTT,CASSSWGYGTEAFF
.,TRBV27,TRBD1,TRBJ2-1,TGTGCCAGCAGTTTAACCCAAACCGGGACAGGGGGCACGAATGAGCAGTTCTTC,CASSLTQTGTGGTNEQFF
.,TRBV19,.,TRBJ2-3,TGTGCCGCAGCCGACAGGTCGACAGATACGCAGTATTTT,CAAADRSTDTQYF
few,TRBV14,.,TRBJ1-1,TGTGCCAGCAGCCAAGTAGGGGTGAACACTGAAGCTTTCTTT,CASSQVGVNTEAFF
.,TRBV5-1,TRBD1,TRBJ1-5,TGCGCCAGCAGCCCGACAGGGGGCTACAATCAGCCCCAGCATTTT,CASSPTGGYNQPQHF
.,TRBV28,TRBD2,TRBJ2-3,TGTGCCAGCAGGGAAAGGGGCGGGAGGACAGATACGCAGTATTTT,CASRERGGRTDTQYF
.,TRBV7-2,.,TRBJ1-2,TGTGCCAGCAGCTCTGGATCCTACTATGGCTACACCTTC,CASSSGSYYGYTF
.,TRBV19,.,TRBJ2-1,TGTGCCAGTAGTGACCCGGGGACTTCGGATGAGCAGTTCTTC,CASSDPGTSDEQFF